The clone carrying this TCR beta chain counts as medium-sized. Its antigen remains unidentified. Trimming pared 5 bases from V and 7 bases from J, leaving 12 bases between. Germline V gives CDR1 LNHDA, CDR2 SQIVND (reference sequence). The CDR3 is made up of 13 amino acids. These data are taken from a study of Tregs in tolerant kidney transplant recipients. Clones were sequenced by immunoSEQ multiplex PCR, and TCRdb holds only the in-frame ones, with some missing. The sample lists tens of thousands of clones, 70% to 85% occurring once. The chain employs TRBV19 and TRBJ1-5, with TRBD1 as a possible D gene (5 bases). The sequencing sample was made of Tregs from blood cultured with allogeneic cells. This TCR came from a human donor in good health. The CDR3 DNA follows: TGTGCCAGTAGTCGCCAGGGAGGGCAGCCCCAGCATTTT. Its translation: CASSRQGGQPQHF.